Presented here are 6 T cell receptor beta chains from one specimen sequenced in a study of shared clonotypes between healthy human individuals. Clones were sequenced by immunoSEQ multiplex PCR, and TCRdb holds only the in-frame ones, with some missing. The top ten hold 0.1% to 0.15% of the sample, which has over 2 million clones, around 95% seen once. The sample was naive CD4+ T cells sorted from blood. The sample's subset: CD45RA+ positively selected. The origin of the receptors is a man aged 18 to 30 in good health.

V gene TRBV29-1 combines with J gene TRBJ2-4; a weak D match, TRBD2 (5 bases). Germline V gene sequence: CDR1 SQVTM, CDR2 ANQGSEA. This CDR3 spans 15 amino acids. Trimming took off 3 bases at V and 1 base at J, with 13 bases between the two ends. The CDR3 nucleotides are TGCAGCGTTGAGTCGACCCGAGGGGCCAAAAACATTCAGTACTTC. This translates into CSVESTRGAKNIQYF. Variable domain in full (rest from reference TRBV29-1 and TRBJ2-4): SAVISQKPSRDICQRGTSLTIQCQVDSQVTMMFWYRQQPGQSLTLIATANQGSEATYESGFVIDKFPISRPNLTFSTLTVSNMSPEDSSIYLCSVESTRGAKNIQYFGAGTRLSVL.

The rearrangement uses TRBV7-2 and TRBJ2-7, with D possibly TRBD1 on 5 matching bases. This CDR3 region has 12 residues. V lost 3 bases and J lost 12, with 15 bases in between. Germline V CDR1 and CDR2: SGHTA, FQGNSA. The CDR3 DNA reads TGTGCCAGCAGCTTCTCCGAGCAGGGCGCGTACTTC. As protein: CASSFSEQGAYF.

The CDR3 bases are TGTGCCAGCAGTGCAGGGGTATTGGGACGTGAAAAACTGTTTTTT. Protein sequence: CASSAGVLGREKLFF. The chain uses TRBV28 and TRBJ1-4; TRBD1 is a possible D gene (6 bases). The CDR3 spans 15 residues. The V end was cut by 5 bases, the J end by 7 bases, with 17 bases between. The germline V gene encodes CDR1 MDHEN and CDR2 SYDVKM.

The V and J genes are TRBV2 and TRBJ1-1, with D maybe TRBD1 (6 bases). V was cut by 6 bases and J by 4 bases, with 12 bases left in between. CDR3 length equals 13 residues. CDR1 and CDR2 from the germline V gene are SNHLY and FYNNEI. CDR3 in amino acids: CASRGGSFTEAFF. CDR3 in DNA: TGTGCCAGCAGGGGGGGCTCGTTCACTGAAGCTTTCTTT.

On this clone: Other DNA sequences of this sample code for an identical CDR3. The DNA of the CDR3 is TGCGCCAGCAGCCAAGATTCTTCAGGGACCTACGAGCAGTACTTC. It codes for CASSQDSSGTYEQYF. The rearrangement uses TRBV4-3 and TRBJ2-7, with D possibly TRBD1 on 5 matching bases. CDR1 and CDR2 (germline): LGHNA, YSLEER. The CDR3 runs to 15 residues. V was pared by 0 bases and J by 2 bases, with 11 bases between.

As concerns this clone: Other DNA sequences in the same sample also yield this CDR3. V usage is TRBV28 and J usage is TRBJ1-5; no clear D gene. This CDR3 contains 12 residues. With 6 bases removed from V and 4 bases from J, the gap between germline ends came to 7 bases. Germline CDR1 reads MDHEN; CDR2 reads SYDVKM. The CDR3 sequence: CASSPLNQPQHF. CDR3 in DNA: TGTGCCAGCAGCCCTCTAAATCAGCCCCAGCATTTT.